These 29 T cell receptor beta chains were sequenced from one sample in a study of T cells in Graves' hyperthyroidism and ophthalmopathy. RNA transcripts were the template for amplifying TCR beta CDR3 regions. TCR CDR3 regions were first amplified by RT-PCR with HTBI primers. MiXCR, applied by TCRdb to the multiplex PCR reads, yields one record per CDR3 protein. The sample records under 750,000 distinct CDR3 sequences, approximately 19% being singletons. The sequenced material came from blood. The origin of the receptors is a woman in her forties or fifties with Graves' hyperthyroidism that later progressed to Graves' ophthalmopathy.

This clonotype showed up just a few times. This rearrangement joins TRBV6-5 to TRBJ1-1; D gene unclear. CDR1 MNHEY and CDR2 SVGAGI come from the germline V gene. V dropped 1 base and J dropped 2 bases, with 17 bases sitting between them. The CDR3 length is 17 residues. Here the CDR3 DNA reads TGTGCCAGCAGTTACTGGGGTCCTGTAGGGTTCAACACTGAAGCTTTCTTT. It translates to CASSYWGPVGFNTEAFF.

This clonotype was observed many times. The chain has TRBV20-1 and TRBJ1-2; D is unresolved. CDR1 and CDR2 (germline): DFQATT, SNEGSKA (reference sequence). The germline V and J ends were trimmed by 3 bases and 0 bases, with 8 bases remaining between them. This CDR3 is 13 amino acids long. CDR3 loop: CSASPETNYGYTF. CDR3 nucleotides: TGCAGTGCTAGCCCGGAAACTAACTATGGCTACACCTTC.

The chain combines TRBV20-1 with TRBJ1-2, with D possibly matching TRBD1 (6 bases). V lost 6 bases to trimming and J lost 1 base, with 15 bases between them. Germline values: CDR1 DFQATT, CDR2 SNEGSKA (reference sequence). The CDR3 runs 14 residues. The CDR3 nucleotides are TGCAGTGCCAGATGGGAGGGGGGTAACTATGGCTACACCTTC. It specifies CSARWEGGNYGYTF.

The chain recombines TRBV6-1 with TRBJ1-5; 9 bases map to TRBD1. The CDR3 runs to 14 residues. V trimming: 6 bases; J trimming: 7 bases; junction bases outside the gene matches: 7. From germline, CDR1 is MNHNS and CDR2 SASEGT. DNA for the CDR3: TGTGCCAGCAGAACGGACAGGGGCCGGCAGCCCCAGCATTTT. Its translation is CASRTDRGRQPQHF.

CDR3: CASSRDREVGYTF. The CDR3 DNA sequence: TGTGCCAGCAGTCGGGACAGGGAAGTTGGCTACACCTTC. The chain employs TRBV14 and TRBJ1-2, with 9 bases matching TRBD1. CDR3 length: 13 amino acids. Germline V lookup: CDR1 SGHDN, CDR2 FVKESK. V shed 6 bases and J 7 bases; nucleotides not matched to a gene: 6. The full variable domain, in which reference TRBV14 and TRBJ1-2 provide the parts outside the CDR3, is EAGVTQFPSHSVIEKGQTVTLRCDPISGHDNLYWYRRVMGKEIKFLLHFVKESKQDESGMPNNRFLAERTGGTYSTLKVQPAELEDSGVYFCASSRDREVGYTFGSGTRLTVV.

As regards this clonotype: One junction end disagrees with the germline gene, perhaps due to a read error. The chain couples TRBV6-1 to TRBJ1-5; perhaps TRBD1 as D (5 bases). Per germline, CDR1 MNHNS and CDR2 SASEGT. This CDR3 spans 15 amino acids. CDR3 in DNA: TGTGCCAGTTCGGGGGGGGGAGGAAGCAATCAGCCCCGGCATTTT. This gives the protein CASSGGGGSNQPRHF.

At least ten counts were recorded for this clonotype. The chain uses TRBV30 and TRBJ1-1; no firm D call. V shed 4 bases and J shed 1 base, with 4 bases lying between them. This CDR3 contains 11 residues. CDR1 is GTSNPN and CDR2 is SVGIG in the germline V gene (reference sequence). CDR3 nucleotides: TGTGCCTGGACGACGAACACTGAAGCTTTCTTT. As protein: CAWTTNTEAFF.

This clonotype was counted a few times. The chain recombines TRBV14 with TRBJ1-2; D is perhaps TRBD1 (5 bases). CDR1 is SGHDN and CDR2 is FVKESK in the germline V gene. V lost 4 bases and J 7 bases, leaving 13 bases between the germline ends. This CDR3 is 13 amino acids long. The CDR3 here is CASSRRDFSGYTF. The CDR3 bases are TGTGCCAGCAGCCGACGGGACTTTTCTGGCTACACCTTC.

The gene calls are TRBV10-3 and TRBJ1-1; TRBD1 is a possible D gene (6 bases). The CDR3 has 15 amino acids. Trimming shortened V by 7 bases and J by 0 bases, and 15 bases separated the two germline ends. Germline-derived CDR1 and CDR2 are ENHRY and SYGVKD. The CDR3 coding sequence is TGTGCCATCACCCTCGACAGGACCATGAACACTGAAGCTTTCTTT. This translates into CAITLDRTMNTEAFF.

The rearrangement uses TRBV27 and TRBJ1-6; a weak D match, TRBD1 (5 bases). The CDR3 sequence is 16 residues long. V was trimmed by 4 bases and J by 3 bases, leaving 13 bases between them. Germline-derived CDR1 and CDR2 are MNHEY and SMNVEV (reference sequence). CDR3 residues: CASSSQGSVYNSPLHF. The CDR3 DNA reads as TGTGCCAGCAGTTCGCAGGGCAGTGTCTATAATTCACCCCTCCACTTT.

The chain combines TRBV6-1 with TRBJ1-5; D unresolved. The CDR3 totals 16 residues. Trimming shortened V by 5 bases and J by 0 bases, and 14 bases separated the two germline ends. The germline V gene has CDR1 MNHNS and CDR2 SASEGT. The CDR3 DNA follows: TGTGCCAGCAGTTACTCCCCGACGGATAGCAATCAGCCCCAGCATTTT. Protein product: CASSYSPTDSNQPQHF.

The V call is TRBV2, the J call TRBJ2-2; a weak D match, TRBD1 (7 bases). CDR3 length: 16 amino acids. V lost 0 bases to trimming and J lost 7 bases, with 15 bases between them. Germline CDR1 and CDR2: SNHLY and FYNNEI. The CDR3 nucleotides are TGTGCCAGCAGTGAAGCCAGGCAGGGGGGTAACGGGGAGCTGTTTTTT. This translates into CASSEARQGGNGELFF. The full variable domain, in which reference TRBV2 and TRBJ2-2 provide the parts outside the CDR3, is EPEVTQTPSHQVTQMGQEVILRCVPISNHLYFYWYRQILGQKVEFLVSFYNNEISEKSEIFDDQFSVERPDGSNFTLKIRSTKLEDSAMYFCASSEARQGGNGELFFGEGSRLTVL.

The table lists this clonotype with many counts. J is TRBJ1-1 and V is TRBV18; D is undetermined. This CDR3 contains 12 residues. V was pared by 6 bases and J by 7 bases, with 12 bases between. From germline, CDR1 is KGHSH and CDR2 LQKENI. The CDR3 reads CASSPRRDEAFF. CDR3 coding DNA: TGTGCCAGCTCGCCTAGACGCGATGAAGCTTTCTTT.

In this sample, this clonotype turned up many times. The V call is TRBV30, the J call TRBJ1-1; no definite D call. Looked up from germline, CDR1 is GTSNPN and CDR2 is SVGIG (reference sequence). The CDR3 extends over 12 amino acids. Trimming left V 0 bases short and J 3 bases short, with 5 bases between. CDR3 sequence reads: CAWSVPDTEAFF. The CDR3, as DNA: TGTGCCTGGAGTGTACCTGACACTGAAGCTTTCTTT.

This clonotype turned up a few times. This CDR3 is CASSPVERGDSDTQYF. The CDR3 nucleotides read TGTGCCAGCTCACCAGTCGAGCGGGGGGACTCAGATACGCAGTATTTT. The V call is TRBV18, the J call TRBJ2-3, with 9 bases fitting TRBD2. Germline CDR1 is KGHSH and CDR2 is LQKENI. The CDR3 runs to 16 residues. Trimming at V came to 2 bases and at J to 4 bases, leaving 7 bases not matched to a gene.

There are a few counts of this clonotype. The chain links TRBV19 to TRBJ1-5; 7 nucleotides align to TRBD1. Unmatched junction bases numbered 14, after V lost 7 bases and J lost 2 bases. CDR1 and CDR2 from the germline V gene are LNHDA and SQIVND (reference sequence). This CDR3 is built from 17 residues. DNA of the CDR3: TGTGCCAGTATCCCAGGGGAGGGGGCGCTTGGCAATCAGCCCCAGCATTTT. Its protein product is CASIPGEGALGNQPQHF.

This clonotype was seen just once. This sequence joins TRBV12-3 or TRBV12-4 and TRBJ2-5; 9 positions match TRBD2. V lost 2 bases and J lost 1; bases outside the gene matches: 17. The CDR3 totals 20 residues. This chain's CDR3 is CASSLKHPGLAGKTQETQYF. The CDR3 nucleotides read TGTGCCAGCAGTTTAAAACACCCCGGGCTAGCGGGGAAGACCCAAGAGACCCAGTACTTC.

This clonotype was counted many times. The rearrangement joins TRBV18 to TRBJ1-4; D call uncertain. The CDR3 is 15 amino acids. V was clipped by 3 bases and J by 12 bases, with 20 bases between them. CDR1 is KGHSH and CDR2 is LQKENI in the germline V gene. CDR3 in amino acids: CASSPVEGTFAELFF. The CDR3 DNA is TGTGCCAGCTCACCCGTGGAAGGTACCTTCGCTGAACTGTTTTTT.

This clonotype was recorded many times. The chain recombines TRBV3-1 with TRBJ1-1; D uncertain. Trimming removed 4 bases at V and 2 bases at J, with 11 bases between. CDR3 length equals 14 residues. The V gene's germline CDR1 is LGHDT and CDR2 YNNKEL (reference sequence). The CDR3 loop is CASSRADLNTEAFF. As DNA, the CDR3 is TGTGCCAGCAGCCGGGCAGACCTAAACACTGAAGCTTTCTTT. Combining the CDR3 with reference TRBV3-1 and TRBJ1-1 gives the whole variable domain DTAVSQTPKYLVTQMGNDKSIKCEQNLGHDTMYWYKQDSKKFLKIMFSYNNKELIINETVPNRFSPKSPDKAHLNLHINSLELGDSAVYFCASSRADLNTEAFFGQGTRLTVV.

In this sample, this clonotype turned up many times. The chain employs TRBV30 and TRBJ2-1, with D tentatively TRBD1 or TRBD2 (5 bases each). The ends were cut back, 2 bases at V and 5 bases at J, with 10 bases in the middle. The CDR3 sequence is 13 residues long. Germline CDR1 GTSNPN, CDR2 SVGIG (reference sequence). DNA for the CDR3: TGTGCCTGGAGTAGGGACGGAAACAATGAGCAGTTCTTC. Translated: CAWSRDGNNEQFF.

This clonotype was counted many times. The chain carries TRBV15 and TRBJ2-7, with 7 nucleotides matching TRBD2. The CDR3 spans 14 residues. The germline V gene encodes CDR1 LNHNV and CDR2 YYDKDF (reference sequence). The junction had 6 bases not matched to a gene; V was cut back by 4 bases and J by 3 bases. In nucleotides, the CDR3 is TGTGCCACCAGCAATACGGGGGAGGGCTACGAGCAGTACTTC. Residues: CATSNTGEGYEQYF.

The CDR3 protein is CAISEDRGPDSPLHF. The CDR3 DNA sequence: TGTGCCATCAGTGAGGACAGGGGGCCGGATTCACCCCTCCACTTT. This chain connects TRBV10-3 to TRBJ1-6, with 10 bases identical to TRBD1. The CDR3 is 15 amino acids. Looked up from germline, CDR1 is ENHRY and CDR2 is SYGVKD. Trimming took 2 bases from V and 8 from J; bases not matched to a gene: 3.

This clonotype has at least ten counts. The chain has TRBV2 and TRBJ2-5; 9 nucleotides line up with TRBD1. There are 13 residues in the CDR3. V lost 4 bases to trimming and J lost 5 bases; unmatched junction nucleotides: 2. Looked up from germline, CDR1 is SNHLY and CDR2 is FYNNEI. The CDR3 DNA reads as TGTGCCAGCAGTGGGACAGGGGTCGAGACCCAGTACTTC. This codes for CASSGTGVETQYF.

This clonotype was observed once. This chain joins TRBV15 and TRBJ1-2, with D perhaps matching TRBD1 (6 bases). V lost 2 bases and J lost 6, with 25 bases in between. CDR1 is LNHNV and CDR2 is YYDKDF in the germline V gene (reference sequence). The CDR3 runs to 18 residues. CDR3 residues: CATSRWGAGDRAEDGYTF. Here the CDR3 DNA reads TGTGCCACCAGCAGATGGGGGGCAGGGGATAGGGCAGAGGATGGCTACACCTTC.

This clonotype has a count of ten or more. This chain joins TRBV20-1 and TRBJ2-3; weak D call: TRBD2 (5 bases). V gave up 6 bases and J gave up 4 bases, with 26 bases separating them. CDR3 length: 17 amino acids. CDR1 and CDR2 from the germline V gene are DFQATT and SNEGSKA (reference sequence). This chain's CDR3 is CSATTRGLPFPPDTQYF. CDR3 DNA sequence: TGCAGTGCCACAACCCGAGGACTCCCGTTTCCCCCAGATACGCAGTATTTT.

This clonotype was recorded many times. V is TRBV11-2 and J is TRBJ1-1, with 9 bases that match TRBD1. CDR1 and CDR2 from the germline V gene are SGHAT and FQNNGV. The junction had 5 bases not matched to a gene; V was cut back by 1 base and J by 5 bases. This CDR3 spans 15 amino acids. CDR3 coding DNA: TGTGCCAGCAGCTTAGCGGACAGGGGTGGGACTGAAGCTTTCTTT. Translated, it gives CASSLADRGGTEAFF.

This rearrangement joins TRBV7-3 to TRBJ2-5; 10 nucleotides align to TRBD1. Per germline, CDR1 SGHTA and CDR2 FQGTGA. This CDR3 has 16 residues. V lost 4 bases to trimming and J lost 4 bases; unmatched junction nucleotides: 9. CDR3 sequence (DNA): TGTGCCAGCAGCTACGTCCGGGACAGGGGTAGAGAGACCCAGTACTTC. This sequence encodes CASSYVRDRGRETQYF.

This clonotype was seen a handful of times. The V call is TRBV2, the J call TRBJ2-7; D perhaps matches TRBD1 (6 bases). This CDR3 is 14 amino acids long. Germline loops: CDR1 SNHLY, CDR2 FYNNEI. The ends were cut back, 5 bases at V and 6 bases at J, with 17 bases in the middle. This CDR3 reads CASSFDRLKSEQYF. CDR3 in DNA: TGTGCCAGCAGTTTCGACAGGTTGAAGAGCGAGCAGTACTTC. Filled out from reference TRBV2 and TRBJ2-7, the complete variable domain reads EPEVTQTPSHQVTQMGQEVILRCVPISNHLYFYWYRQILGQKVEFLVSFYNNEISEKSEIFDDQFSVERPDGSNFTLKIRSTKLEDSAMYFCASSFDRLKSEQYFGPGTRLTVT.

This clonotype was seen a handful of times. The chain joins TRBV7-9 to TRBJ2-3; 9 nucleotides line up with TRBD1. This CDR3 spans 15 amino acids. With V trimmed by 5 bases and J by 4 bases, 7 bases remained unmatched. In germline, CDR1 is SEHNR, CDR2 FQNEAQ (reference sequence). In DNA form, the CDR3 reads TGTGCCAGCAGCCCCGGACAGGGGATCGCAGATACGCAGTATTTT. Residues: CASSPGQGIADTQYF.